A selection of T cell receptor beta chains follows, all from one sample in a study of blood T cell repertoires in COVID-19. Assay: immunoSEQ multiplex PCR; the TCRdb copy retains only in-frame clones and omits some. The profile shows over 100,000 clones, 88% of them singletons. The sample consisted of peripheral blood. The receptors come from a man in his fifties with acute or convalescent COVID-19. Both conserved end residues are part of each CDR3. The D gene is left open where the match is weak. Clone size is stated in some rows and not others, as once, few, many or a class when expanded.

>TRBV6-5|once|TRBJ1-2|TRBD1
TGTGCCAGCAGCATACAGGGGATCGACTATGGCTACACCTTC
CASSIQGIDYGYTF
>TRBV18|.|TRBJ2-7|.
TGTGCCAGCTCACCCGCGCAGGGGTACGAGCAGTACTTC
CASSPAQGYEQYF
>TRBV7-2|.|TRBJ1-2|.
TGTGCCAGCAGCTTAGAGCAGGGTCCCTATGGCTACACCTTC
CASSLEQGPYGYTF
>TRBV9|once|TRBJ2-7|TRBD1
TGTGCCAGCAGCGTCTCAGGGGGCTGGTCGAACGAGCAGTACTTC
CASSVSGGWSNEQYF
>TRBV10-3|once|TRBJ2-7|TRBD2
TGTGCCATCAGGGGGACTAGCGGGGGTCTTAATACCTACGAGCAGTACTTC
CAIRGTSGGLNTYEQYF
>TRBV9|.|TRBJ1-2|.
TGTGCCAGCAGCGTAGCCACAGGGAGCTATGGCTACACCTTC
CASSVATGSYGYTF
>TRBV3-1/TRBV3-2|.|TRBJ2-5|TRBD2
TGTGCCAGCAGCCAAGGGTGGCTAGCGGGAGGGGGAGAGACCCAGTACTTC
CASSQGWLAGGGETQYF
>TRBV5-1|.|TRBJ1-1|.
TGCGCCAGCAGCCCATCCAGGGTTCTGGGTGAAGCTTTCTTT
CASSPSRVLGEAFF
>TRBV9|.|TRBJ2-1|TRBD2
TGTGCCAGCAGCAGACTAGCGGGTGACAATGAGCAGTTCTTC
CASSRLAGDNEQFF
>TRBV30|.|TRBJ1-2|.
TGTGCCTGGAGTCCCCTCAGGGTGGGTGGCTACACCTTC
CAWSPLRVGGYTF
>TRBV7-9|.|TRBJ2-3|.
TGTGCCGTACAAAAAACTACACTTAGAGATACGCAGTATTTT
CAVQKTTLRDTQYF
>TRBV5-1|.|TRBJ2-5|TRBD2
TGCGCCAGCAGCTTGCGCCCGACTAGCGGGCAAGAGACCCAGTACTTC
CASSLRPTSGQETQYF
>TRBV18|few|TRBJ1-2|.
TGTGCCAGCTCACCGGACAAAAACTATGGCTACACCTTC
CASSPDKNYGYTF
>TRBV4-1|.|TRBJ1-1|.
TGCGCCAGCAGCCAAGGGGGCATGGTGAACACTGAAGCTTTCTTT
CASSQGGMVNTEAFF
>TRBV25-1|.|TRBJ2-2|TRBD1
TGTGCCAGCAGTGTACTAGGGACAGGGCGGGGCGGGGAGCTGTTTTTT
CASSVLGTGRGGELFF
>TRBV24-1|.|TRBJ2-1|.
TGTGCCACCAGTGATCCGGGACTTTTAGGAGAGTTCTTC
CATSDPGLLGEFF